Included here is one T cell receptor (beta chain) sequence, with context. The target antigen is unknown. The sample originates from a study of T cells expressing NK-cell markers. Study-level background: All TCR beta repertoires analysed originated from sorted CD3+CD56+NKG2C+, CD3+CD56+NKG2C- and CD3+CD56-NKG2C+ T cells. Overall study results and limits: Leadership of the CD3+CD56-NKG2C+ fraction also belonged to these clonotypes in several donors.

With the 5' RACE reads reprocessed, TCRdb shows one record per CDR3 protein and no DNA. The listing contains around 280,000 distinct CDR3 sequences. CDR1 DFQATT and CDR2 SNEGSKA come from the germline V gene (reference sequence). The CDR3 length is 14 residues. The rearrangement uses TRBV20-1 and TRBJ2-5; as DNA is missing, the TRBD2 call by TCRdb cannot be tested. The material sequenced was blood T cells: a sorted CD56 or NKG2C T cell subset, CD4+ or CD8+ T cells, or bulk PBMC T cells (not recorded which). The clonotype was recovered from a young man in good health. CDR3 residues: CSATGTRGEETQYF.